This T cell receptor beta chain is from a study of graft-versus-host responses after intestinal transplantation. Study at large: Recipients were all induced with anti-thymocyte globulin, then given tacrolimus and steroids for two to three years.

Clones were sequenced by immunoSEQ multiplex PCR, and TCRdb holds only the in-frame ones, with some missing. The sample contains some 100,000 clones, approximately 84% of which appear only once. This clone was observed a handful of times. Its matching antigen is unknown. The CDR3 is made up of 14 amino acids. Germline V gene lookup returns CDR1 SGHTA and CDR2 FQGTGA. V shed 4 bases and J shed 4 bases, with 13 bases lying between them. The sample in question was unstimulated CD4+ T cells sorted from spleen or lymph node cells, obtained before transplant. The source is a human donor who was the organ donor for an intestinal transplant. This chain connects TRBV7-3 to TRBJ1-1; D is undetermined. In nucleotides, the CDR3 is TGTGCCAGCAGCTCTTCCGGGGAGGGCACTGAAGCTTTCTTT. Translation: CASSSSGEGTEAFF.